The 5 T cell receptor beta chains below were found in one sample sequenced in a study of monozygotic twins with cystic fibrosis. Produced via immunoSEQ multiplex PCR; TCRdb's table is partial and in-frame only. The sample yields roughly 32,000 clones, approximately 96% seen once. The sequenced sample was blood. All receptors derive from a girl aged 2 to 10 with cystic fibrosis.

The CDR3 spells CASRGLGPEVAFF. The CDR3 DNA is TGTGCCAGTAGGGGACTAGGGCCAGAGGTAGCTTTCTTT. The genes are TRBV19 and TRBJ1-1, with D perhaps matching TRBD1 (5 bases). Germline V lookup: CDR1 LNHDA, CDR2 SQIVND (reference sequence). The V and J ends lost 6 bases and 10 bases respectively, with 18 bases between them. This CDR3 has 13 amino acids. Variable domain in full (rest from reference TRBV19 and TRBJ1-1): DGGITQSPKYLFRKEGQNVTLSCEQNLNHDAMYWYRQDPGQGLRLIYYSQIVNDFQKGDIAEGYSVSREKKESFPLTVTSAQKNPTAFYLCASRGLGPEVAFFGQGTRLTVV.

V gene TRBV6-4 combines with J gene TRBJ1-2, with 7 bases that match TRBD1. This CDR3 has 17 amino acids. Germline V gene sequence: CDR1 MRHNA, CDR2 SNTAGT. V shed 0 bases and J 2 bases; nucleotides not matched to a gene: 9. The CDR3 DNA is TGTGCCAGCAGTGACTCGATTATTAGGGGGCAAAACTATGGCTACACCTTC. Its translation is CASSDSIIRGQNYGYTF.

The CDR3 coding sequence is TGTGCCAGCAGCCATTTCTGGGGAGGGATGAACACTGAAGCTTTCTTT. Translating gives CASSHFWGGMNTEAFF. J is TRBJ1-1 and V is TRBV5-6; D gene unclear. The CDR3 covers 16 residues. Deletions cut 4 bases from V and 0 bases from J, with 16 bases between. CDR1 is SGHDT and CDR2 is YYEEEE in the germline V gene. The full variable domain, rest sourced from reference TRBV5-6 and TRBJ1-1, is DAGVTQSPTHLIKTRGQQVTLRCSPKSGHDTVSWYQQALGQGPQFIFQYYEEEERQRGNFPDRFSGHQFPNYSSELNVNALLLGDSALYLCASSHFWGGMNTEAFFGQGTRLTVV.

This clone was seen only a few times. The V and J genes are TRBV2 and TRBJ2-3; D unclear. The CDR3 contains 12 residues. From germline, CDR1 is SNHLY and CDR2 FYNNEI. Trimming took off 9 bases at V and 0 bases at J, with 7 bases between the two ends. The CDR3 DNA reads TGTGCCAGTACCCCCAGCACAGATACGCAGTATTTT. The encoded protein is CASTPSTDTQYF.

The chain employs TRBV14 and TRBJ1-3; D call uncertain. The V gene's germline CDR1 is SGHDN and CDR2 FVKESK. The CDR3 extends over 12 amino acids. Between the trimmed V and J ends, which lost 4 bases and 4 bases, there was a span of 5 bases. In DNA form, the CDR3 reads TGTGCCAGCAGCCTTACAGGAAACACCATATATTTT. It codes for CASSLTGNTIYF.